This T cell receptor (beta chain) stems from a study of shared clonotypes between healthy human individuals. Study-wide points: On the whole, naive subsets had larger estimated richness than memory subsets had.

Note on this clone: Its antigen is as yet unknown.

Free of recent acute infections or vaccinations, the donors were healthy HIV-negative adults. From germline, CDR1 is SGHRS and CDR2 YFSETQ. Trimming took off 5 bases at V and 3 bases at J, with 11 bases between the two ends. The CDR3 extends over 13 amino acids. Several immunoSEQ 96-well plates shared each subset's DNA, each plate a replicate. The repertoire was sequenced with immunoSEQ multiplex PCR; TCRdb's copy has only in-frame clones and lacks some. The sample consists of about 1,500,000 clones, more than 95% of them appearing once. The TCR originated in a man aged 30-40 years in good health. The chain is built from TRBV5-1 and TRBJ2-5; no clear D gene. Sequenced input: naive CD4+ T cells sorted from blood. The subset denotes: CD45RA+ positively selected. CDR3 nucleotide sequence: TGCGCCAGCAGTAAGGGCTGGAAAGAGACCCAGTACTTC. Amino acid sequence: CASSKGWKETQYF.